These T cell receptor beta chains were read from a single sample in a study of OX40 agonist ivuxolimab in advanced cancers. Some clones are missing from TCRdb's copy, which holds only in-frame ones; the method was immunoSEQ multiplex PCR. Counted here are approximately 70,000 clones, about 82% occurring once; the ten biggest clones make up approximately 1%. The sample here was CD4+ or CD8+ T cells sorted from blood, taken in a trial of the OX40 agonist ivuxolimab. The receptors were gathered from an adult with an advanced solid tumor such as melanoma, head and neck, liver or kidney cancer. Both conserved end residues are part of each CDR3. Fields, in order: D gene, J gene, clone size, V gene, CDR3 DNA, CDR3 protein. The D gene is left open where the match is weak. Part of the rows lack a size; the others show once, few, many or a class for expanded clones.

d_gene: -; j_gene: TRBJ2-7; abundance: -; v_gene: TRBV5-1; CDR3nt: TGCGCCAGCAGCTTAGGACTACTTTCCTACGAGCAGTACTTC; CDR3aa: CASSLGLLSYEQYF
d_gene: TRBD2; j_gene: TRBJ2-1; abundance: -; v_gene: TRBV7-9; CDR3nt: TGTGCCAGCAGCCAGAGACCCCAGGGAGGGGTAGCCGGGTACAATGAGCAGTTCTTC; CDR3aa: CASSQRPQGGVAGYNEQFF
d_gene: TRBD1; j_gene: TRBJ2-1; abundance: -; v_gene: TRBV7-6; CDR3nt: TGTGCCAGCAGCTTAGCCGGGACAGGGTCCAATGAGCAGTTCTTC; CDR3aa: CASSLAGTGSNEQFF
d_gene: TRBD1; j_gene: TRBJ1-1; abundance: -; v_gene: TRBV7-9; CDR3nt: TGTGCCAGCAGCTACCAACAGGGGGAGAACACTGAAGCTTTCTTT; CDR3aa: CASSYQQGENTEAFF
d_gene: -; j_gene: TRBJ1-4; abundance: -; v_gene: TRBV2; CDR3nt: TGTGCCAGCAGTTCAACAGGCTCTAATGAAAAACTGTTTTTT; CDR3aa: CASSSTGSNEKLFF
d_gene: -; j_gene: TRBJ2-1; abundance: -; v_gene: TRBV7-6; CDR3nt: TGTGCCAGCAGCTTAGTGCGATCCTACAATGAGCAGTTCTTC; CDR3aa: CASSLVRSYNEQFF
d_gene: TRBD1; j_gene: TRBJ1-4; abundance: -; v_gene: TRBV9; CDR3nt: TGTGCCAGCAGCGTACGGACAGGGACTAATGAAAAACTGTTTTTT; CDR3aa: CASSVRTGTNEKLFF
d_gene: -; j_gene: TRBJ1-2; abundance: -; v_gene: TRBV28; CDR3nt: TGTGCCAGCAGTTTTACAACAGGGATCGTGGGCTACACCTTC; CDR3aa: CASSFTTGIVGYTF
d_gene: TRBD1; j_gene: TRBJ1-2; abundance: -; v_gene: TRBV5-1; CDR3nt: TGCGCCAGCAGCAGGGGACAGGGAGGCGGAGGCTACACCTTC; CDR3aa: CASSRGQGGGGYTF
d_gene: -; j_gene: TRBJ2-5; abundance: once; v_gene: TRBV4-1; CDR3nt: TGCGCCAGCAGCCAAGAAAGCAGTGCGACCCAGTACTTC; CDR3aa: CASSQESSATQYF
d_gene: TRBD2; j_gene: TRBJ2-2; abundance: -; v_gene: TRBV9; CDR3nt: TGTGCCAGCGCCGGGACTACCGGAGGGTACGGGGAGCTGTTTTTT; CDR3aa: CASAGTTGGYGELFF
d_gene: TRBD2; j_gene: TRBJ2-5; abundance: -; v_gene: TRBV15; CDR3nt: TGTGCCACCAGCAGAGCGGGGGGGGGACCCCTCGGGGAGACCCAGTACTTC; CDR3aa: CATSRAGGGPLGETQYF
d_gene: -; j_gene: TRBJ2-7; abundance: -; v_gene: TRBV7-7; CDR3nt: TGTGCCAGCAGCCAAGACCCCCAGGGGCTCGGCGAGCAGTACTTC; CDR3aa: CASSQDPQGLGEQYF
d_gene: -; j_gene: TRBJ2-5; abundance: -; v_gene: TRBV5-1; CDR3nt: TGCGCCAGCACCCAGACGCCGATAGGGATGGAGACCCAGTACTTC; CDR3aa: CASTQTPIGMETQYF
d_gene: -; j_gene: TRBJ2-1; abundance: -; v_gene: TRBV30; CDR3nt: TGTGCCGGAGGTCAACCCGAGCAGTTCTTC; CDR3aa: CAGGQPEQFF
d_gene: TRBD1; j_gene: TRBJ2-3; abundance: -; v_gene: TRBV9; CDR3nt: TGTGCCAGCAGCCCTAACAGGGGAACAGATACGCAGTATTTT; CDR3aa: CASSPNRGTDTQYF
d_gene: -; j_gene: TRBJ1-5; abundance: few; v_gene: TRBV28; CDR3nt: TGTGCCAGCGGGTCCCGGGATGCGGGGAATCAGCCCCAGCATTTT; CDR3aa: CASGSRDAGNQPQHF
d_gene: TRBD1; j_gene: TRBJ1-1; abundance: few; v_gene: TRBV6-5; CDR3nt: TGTGCCAGCAGTCGTAAACCGACAGGGGGCACTGAAGCTTTCTTT; CDR3aa: CASSRKPTGGTEAFF
d_gene: -; j_gene: TRBJ2-7; abundance: -; v_gene: TRBV6-5; CDR3nt: TGTGCCAGCGGTCGGAGCGGGCGAACCTACGAGCAGTACTTC; CDR3aa: CASGRSGRTYEQYF
d_gene: TRBD1; j_gene: TRBJ1-2; abundance: few; v_gene: TRBV6-1; CDR3nt: TGTGCCAGCAGGGAAGGACAGGGCGCTAACTATGGCTACACCTTC; CDR3aa: CASREGQGANYGYTF
d_gene: -; j_gene: TRBJ2-7; abundance: -; v_gene: TRBV13; CDR3nt: TGTGCCAGCAGCTCCATCCGGGTTTCCTACGAGCAGTACTTC; CDR3aa: CASSSIRVSYEQYF
d_gene: -; j_gene: TRBJ1-5; abundance: -; v_gene: TRBV2; CDR3nt: TGTGCCAGCACTTCACATAGGGGCCCCAGTCAGCCCCAGCATTTT; CDR3aa: CASTSHRGPSQPQHF
d_gene: -; j_gene: TRBJ1-3; abundance: -; v_gene: TRBV18; CDR3nt: TGTGCCAGCTCACCAGGCAGGGGCTACACCATATATTTT; CDR3aa: CASSPGRGYTIYF
d_gene: -; j_gene: TRBJ1-2; abundance: -; v_gene: TRBV7-8; CDR3nt: TGTGCCAGCAGCTTAGCACAGGGTTCCTATGGCTACACCTTC; CDR3aa: CASSLAQGSYGYTF
d_gene: -; j_gene: TRBJ1-2; abundance: -; v_gene: TRBV6-1; CDR3nt: TGTGCCAGCAGTGAAAATTCAAGGACCGGTTATGGCTACACCTTC; CDR3aa: CASSENSRTGYGYTF
d_gene: TRBD1; j_gene: TRBJ2-7; abundance: -; v_gene: TRBV5-1; CDR3nt: TGCGCCAGCAGCAGAGACAGGGACGAGCAGTACTTC; CDR3aa: CASSRDRDEQYF
d_gene: TRBD2; j_gene: TRBJ2-3; abundance: -; v_gene: TRBV10-3; CDR3nt: TGTGCCATCAGTGAGTCGAAGGCTAGCGGGACCATCACAGATACGCAGTATTTT; CDR3aa: CAISESKASGTITDTQYF
d_gene: -; j_gene: TRBJ1-5; abundance: few; v_gene: TRBV29-1; CDR3nt: TGCAGCGTTGTGGTGCCAGGGGATCAGCCCCAGCATTTT; CDR3aa: CSVVVPGDQPQHF
d_gene: TRBD1; j_gene: TRBJ2-3; abundance: -; v_gene: TRBV9; CDR3nt: TGTGCCAGCAGCCTTAGACAGGGTAGTCCAGATACGCAGTATTTT; CDR3aa: CASSLRQGSPDTQYF
d_gene: -; j_gene: TRBJ2-7; abundance: -; v_gene: TRBV18; CDR3nt: TGTGCCAGCTCACCAACAGGGAACTACGAGCAGTACTTC; CDR3aa: CASSPTGNYEQYF
d_gene: -; j_gene: TRBJ1-4; abundance: -; v_gene: TRBV19; CDR3nt: TGTGCCACTTCTCGGCGGGAGGAAAAACTGTTTTTT; CDR3aa: CATSRREEKLFF
d_gene: TRBD2; j_gene: TRBJ2-1; abundance: -; v_gene: TRBV5-1; CDR3nt: TGCGCCAGCAGCTTAATCCGGGAGGCAGATGAGCAGTTCTTC; CDR3aa: CASSLIREADEQFF
d_gene: -; j_gene: TRBJ1-1; abundance: -; v_gene: TRBV7-8; CDR3nt: TGTGCCAGCAGCTTAGCTCCGGGGAACACTGAAGCTTTCTTT; CDR3aa: CASSLAPGNTEAFF
d_gene: -; j_gene: TRBJ2-2; abundance: -; v_gene: TRBV6-1; CDR3nt: TGTGCCAGCAGTGAACCCGGGTCTAACACCGGGGAGCTGTTTTTT; CDR3aa: CASSEPGSNTGELFF
d_gene: -; j_gene: TRBJ1-1; abundance: -; v_gene: TRBV7-7; CDR3nt: TGTGCCAGCAGCCCAGGCGGGCCTGGCACTGAAGCTTTCTTT; CDR3aa: CASSPGGPGTEAFF
d_gene: -; j_gene: TRBJ1-4; abundance: -; v_gene: TRBV6-5; CDR3nt: TGTGCCAGCAGTACCAGACCTACAGGGTCCGAAAAACTGTTTTTT; CDR3aa: CASSTRPTGSEKLFF
d_gene: -; j_gene: TRBJ2-3; abundance: -; v_gene: TRBV6-5; CDR3nt: TGTGCCAGCGCGGGACAGCCCCCAGATACGCAGTATTTT; CDR3aa: CASAGQPPDTQYF
d_gene: -; j_gene: TRBJ1-2; abundance: -; v_gene: TRBV28; CDR3nt: TGTGCCAGCAGTTCCGGCGTCAGTCGAGGCTACACCTTC; CDR3aa: CASSSGVSRGYTF
d_gene: TRBD1; j_gene: TRBJ1-5; abundance: -; v_gene: TRBV18; CDR3nt: TGTGCCAGCTCACGAGACAGGGGGGATCAGCCCCAGCATTTT; CDR3aa: CASSRDRGDQPQHF
d_gene: TRBD1; j_gene: TRBJ1-2; abundance: -; v_gene: TRBV28; CDR3nt: TGTGCCAGCAGTTCGACAGGGGGCGCGAAAGGCTACACCTTC; CDR3aa: CASSSTGGAKGYTF
d_gene: TRBD2; j_gene: TRBJ2-3; abundance: -; v_gene: TRBV5-6; CDR3nt: TGTGCCAGCAGCGGCCTACTAGCGGGGGGGCTCCGGGACACAGATACGCAGTATTTT; CDR3aa: CASSGLLAGGLRDTDTQYF
d_gene: -; j_gene: TRBJ2-7; abundance: -; v_gene: TRBV19; CDR3nt: TGTGCCAGTAGTATCCCACAGGGACGCTCCTACGAGCAGTACTTC; CDR3aa: CASSIPQGRSYEQYF
d_gene: -; j_gene: TRBJ2-1; abundance: medium-sized; v_gene: TRBV5-1; CDR3nt: TGCGCCAGCAGCTTGGCTAAGTACAATGAGCAGTTCTTC; CDR3aa: CASSLAKYNEQFF
d_gene: TRBD1; j_gene: TRBJ1-4; abundance: few; v_gene: TRBV15; CDR3nt: TGTGCCACCAGCACCCGGGACAGGGGATACGAAAAACTGTTTTTT; CDR3aa: CATSTRDRGYEKLFF
d_gene: -; j_gene: TRBJ1-2; abundance: -; v_gene: TRBV9; CDR3nt: TGTGCCAGCAGCGGGGGACCCGGAGTATCGGCGGTGGATGGCTACACCTTC; CDR3aa: CASSGGPGVSAVDGYTF
d_gene: TRBD1; j_gene: TRBJ2-2; abundance: -; v_gene: TRBV29-1; CDR3nt: TGCAGCGGCGGCGGGACAGGGGGCACCGGGGAGCTGTTTTTT; CDR3aa: CSGGGTGGTGELFF
d_gene: -; j_gene: TRBJ1-4; abundance: -; v_gene: TRBV20-1; CDR3nt: TGCAGTGCTAGAGTTGTCCAGGGACTGTTTTTT; CDR3aa: CSARVVQGLFF
d_gene: -; j_gene: TRBJ2-7; abundance: -; v_gene: TRBV7-9; CDR3nt: TGTGCCAGCAGCCCAGCCCACGAGCAGTACTTC; CDR3aa: CASSPAHEQYF
d_gene: -; j_gene: TRBJ2-7; abundance: -; v_gene: TRBV7-8; CDR3nt: TGTGCCAGCAGCATAGGACAGCTACCCCCCGAGCAGTACTTC; CDR3aa: CASSIGQLPPEQYF
d_gene: -; j_gene: TRBJ2-4; abundance: -; v_gene: TRBV28; CDR3nt: TGTGCCAGCAGCACCCCCGGGTCGATAGACATTCAGTACTTC; CDR3aa: CASSTPGSIDIQYF
d_gene: -; j_gene: TRBJ1-1; abundance: -; v_gene: TRBV4-2; CDR3nt: TGTGCCAGCAGCCAAGATTGGCACACTGAAGCTTTCTTT; CDR3aa: CASSQDWHTEAFF
d_gene: -; j_gene: TRBJ2-1; abundance: -; v_gene: TRBV21-1; CDR3nt: TGTGCCAGCAGCAATCTATACGGGAGCTCCTACAATGAGCAGTTCTTC; CDR3aa: CASSNLYGSSYNEQFF
d_gene: -; j_gene: TRBJ2-2; abundance: -; v_gene: TRBV11-3; CDR3nt: TGTGCCAGCAGCTTTACTTCCACCGGGGAGCTGTTTTTT; CDR3aa: CASSFTSTGELFF
d_gene: TRBD1; j_gene: TRBJ1-5; abundance: -; v_gene: TRBV30; CDR3nt: TGTGCCTGGAATCAGGGGGACACAGGGCAGCCCCAGCATTTT; CDR3aa: CAWNQGDTGQPQHF
d_gene: -; j_gene: TRBJ1-2; abundance: -; v_gene: TRBV19; CDR3nt: TGTGCCAGTACTATCGGTAGGGACTATGGCTACACCTTC; CDR3aa: CASTIGRDYGYTF
d_gene: -; j_gene: TRBJ2-2; abundance: -; v_gene: TRBV5-1; CDR3nt: TGCGCCAGCAGCTTGTACTCGGCGGACACCGGGGAGCTGTTTTTT; CDR3aa: CASSLYSADTGELFF
d_gene: -; j_gene: TRBJ2-2; abundance: -; v_gene: TRBV6-1; CDR3nt: TGTGCCAGCAGGGGTATAGATAACACCGGGGAGCTGTTTTTT; CDR3aa: CASRGIDNTGELFF
d_gene: -; j_gene: TRBJ1-6; abundance: -; v_gene: TRBV19; CDR3nt: TGTGCCAGTAGTTTTTCCGGGACGCACCAACCCCTCCACTTT; CDR3aa: CASSFSGTHQPLHF
d_gene: -; j_gene: TRBJ1-5; abundance: -; v_gene: TRBV28; CDR3nt: TGTGCCAGCAGTTCCTCGGACGGGAGAAATCAGCCCCAGCATTTT; CDR3aa: CASSSSDGRNQPQHF